These 9 T cell receptor beta chains originate from one sample sequenced in a study of blood T cells in healthy people across ages. Using a J-beta primer mix together with a sample-barcoded 5' primer, a second PCR was run for about 6 to 12 cycles. Each CDR3 protein gets one entry after TCRdb re-called the 5' RACE reads with MiXCR. The table includes about 930,000 distinct CDR3 sequences, about 27% detected once. This sample was shared with a second study, whose subject was T cells of mothers and their children.

The sample consisted of blood. These TCRs come from a woman between 40 and 55 years old in good health.

The V gene is TRBV6-6, the J gene TRBJ2-7; 7 bases match TRBD1. Germline V gives CDR1 MNHNY, CDR2 SVGAGI (reference sequence). This CDR3 is 15 amino acids long. The trim removed 2 bases at V and 6 bases at J, leaving 10 bases unmatched. Here the CDR3 reads CASSYPEQGIREQYF. In DNA, the CDR3 is TGTGCCAGCAGTTACCCCGAACAGGGGATCCGCGAGCAGTACTTC.

This clonotype has ten or more counts. The chain employs TRBV12-3 or TRBV12-4 and TRBJ2-7, with 8 bases identical to TRBD1. This CDR3 has 12 residues. Germline trimming cut 6 bases from V and 6 bases from J; bases unmatched to any gene: 4. This CDR3 is CASSSTGGEQYF. The CDR3, as DNA: TGTGCCAGCAGCTCAACAGGGGGCGAGCAGTACTTC.

This clonotype has a handful of counts. The V and J genes are TRBV12-3 or TRBV12-4 and TRBJ1-1, with D perhaps TRBD1 (6 bases). The V end was cut by 7 bases, the J end by 0 bases, with 15 bases between. CDR3 length equals 15 residues. The CDR3 bases are TGTGCCAGCACAGGGGCTTGGGGATTGAACACTGAAGCTTTCTTT. Amino acid sequence: CASTGAWGLNTEAFF.

This clonotype has only a few counts. The chain is built from TRBV6-1 and TRBJ2-1; no firm D call. The CDR3 totals 14 residues. Trimming took off 5 bases at V and 8 bases at J, with 16 bases between the two ends. CDR1 is MNHNS and CDR2 is SASEGT in the germline V gene. In DNA form, the CDR3 reads TGTGCCAGCAGTCCATACGCCCGAGGTGATGAGCAGTTCTTC. Its translation is CASSPYARGDEQFF.

This chain joins TRBV5-5 and TRBJ2-6, with D uncertain. The CDR3 runs to 14 residues. Germline-derived CDR1 and CDR2 are SGHKS and YYEKEE (reference sequence). The germline V and J ends were trimmed by 4 bases and 4 bases, with 9 bases remaining between them. The CDR3 nucleotides read TGTGCCAGCAGCCGTACTGCGGGGGCCAACGTCCTGACTTTC. This codes for CASSRTAGANVLTF.

As regards this clonotype: One end of the junction varies from germline; a read error may be responsible. J is TRBJ1-5 and V is TRBV7-2, with TRBD1 matching over 8 bases. The CDR3 totals 13 residues. Germline V lookup: CDR1 SGHTA, CDR2 FQGNSA. The DNA for the CDR3 is TGTGTCAGCAGCTCGACAGGGGAACAGCCCCAGCATTTT. It codes for CVSSSTGEQPQHF.

As DNA, the CDR3 is TGCAGTGCTAGAGATCGGCGTACGTCCACAGATACGCAGTATTTT. Amino acid sequence: CSARDRRTSTDTQYF. The chain links TRBV20-1 to TRBJ2-3; D ambiguous. Germline-derived CDR1 and CDR2 are DFQATT and SNEGSKA (reference sequence). The CDR3 consists of 15 residues. Trimming pared 0 bases from V and 2 bases from J, leaving 12 bases between.

The chain recombines TRBV12-3 or TRBV12-4 with TRBJ2-7; 8 bases align to TRBD1. The length of the CDR3 is 15 residues. V shed 6 bases and J 7 bases; nucleotides not matched to a gene: 14. Here the CDR3 reads CASRPSGGECCEQYF. The CDR3 nucleotides are TGTGCCAGCAGGCCTTCAGGGGGCGAGTGCTGTGAGCAGTACTTC.

The gene calls are TRBV9 and TRBJ2-2; D is unclear. V shed 3 bases and J shed 0 bases, with 9 bases lying between them. Germline-derived CDR1 and CDR2 are SGDLS and YYNGEE. This CDR3 is 15 amino acids long. This CDR3 is CASSGSAANTGELFF. The CDR3, as DNA: TGTGCCAGCAGCGGGTCCGCAGCGAACACCGGGGAGCTGTTTTTT.